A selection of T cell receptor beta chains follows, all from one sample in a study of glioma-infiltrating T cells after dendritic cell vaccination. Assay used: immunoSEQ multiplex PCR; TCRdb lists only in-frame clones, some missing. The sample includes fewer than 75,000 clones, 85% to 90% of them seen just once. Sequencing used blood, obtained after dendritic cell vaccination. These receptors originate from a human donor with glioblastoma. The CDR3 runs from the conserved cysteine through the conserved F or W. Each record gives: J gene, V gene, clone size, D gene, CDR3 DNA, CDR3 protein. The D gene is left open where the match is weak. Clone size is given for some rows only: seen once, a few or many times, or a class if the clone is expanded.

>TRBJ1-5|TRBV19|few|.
TGTGCGAGTAAGGGGGGGAGAAATCAGCCCCAGCATTTT
CASKGGRNQPQHF
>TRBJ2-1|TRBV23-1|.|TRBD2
TGCGCCAGCAGTCACTCCCTAGCGGGCAGCACCATTAGCTCCTACAATGAGCAGTTCTTC
CASSHSLAGSTISSYNEQFF
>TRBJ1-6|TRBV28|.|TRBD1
TGTGCCAGCAAGGGACAGTTTGTTTCACCCCTCCACTTT
CASKGQFVSPLHF
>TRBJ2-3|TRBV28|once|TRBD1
TGTGCCAGCGTTCAGGGGGCGAGCACAGATACGCAGTATTTT
CASVQGASTDTQYF
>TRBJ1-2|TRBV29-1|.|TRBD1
TGCAGCGTAGATGAGACGCGGACAGGGTGGGATGGCTACACCTTC
CSVDETRTGWDGYTF
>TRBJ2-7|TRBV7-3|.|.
TGTGCCAGCAGCTCAAAGGGGTGGCCAGCGGAGCAGTACTTC
CASSSKGWPAEQYF
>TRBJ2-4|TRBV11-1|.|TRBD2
TGTGCCAGCAGCTGGACTAGCCAGAACATTCAGTACTTC
CASSWTSQNIQYF
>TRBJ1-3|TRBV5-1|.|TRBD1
TGCGCCAGCAGCTCCGACAGGGGGCTGGGTAACACCATATATTTT
CASSSDRGLGNTIYF
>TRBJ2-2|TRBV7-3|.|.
TGTGCCAGCAGCCGAGGAACCGGGGAGCTGTTTTTT
CASSRGTGELFF
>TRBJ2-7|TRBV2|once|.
TGTGCCAGCGCGAGTCCACTGAGCTCCTACGAGCAGTACTTC
CASASPLSSYEQYF
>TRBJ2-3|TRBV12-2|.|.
TGTGCAAGTCGCTTAGCTGTCTGGGAGGGGATTACAGATACGCAGTATTTT
CASRLAVWEGITDTQYF
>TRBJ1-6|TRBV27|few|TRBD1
TGTGCCAGCAGTTTACGGGACAGGGCAGGCTATAATTCACCCCTCCACTTT
CASSLRDRAGYNSPLHF
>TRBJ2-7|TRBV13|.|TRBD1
TGTGCCAGCAGCCGGCGAGACAGGGGCTACGAGCAGTACTTC
CASSRRDRGYEQYF
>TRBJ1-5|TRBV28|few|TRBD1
TGTGCCAGCAGTCACGGGACAGAGCACCAGCCCCAGCATTTT
CASSHGTEHQPQHF
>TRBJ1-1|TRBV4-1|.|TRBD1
TGCGCCAGCAGCCAAACGGACAGGAGTGTGACTGAAGCTTTCTTT
CASSQTDRSVTEAFF
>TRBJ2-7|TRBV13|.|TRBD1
TGTGCCAGCAGCCCAAGGACAGGAGACCTTAGCTCCTACGAGCAGTACTTC
CASSPRTGDLSSYEQYF
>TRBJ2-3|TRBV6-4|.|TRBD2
TGTGCCAGCGCGGCCGATAGCGGGGGCACAGATACGCAGTATTTT
CASAADSGGTDTQYF
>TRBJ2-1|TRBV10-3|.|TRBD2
TGTGCCTCCGGACTAGCGGGGGGGCCCTTCAATGAGCAGTTCTTC
CASGLAGGPFNEQFF
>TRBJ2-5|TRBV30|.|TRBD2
TGTGCCTTCTGGGGCTTAGCGGGGCAAGAGACCCAGTACTTC
CAFWGLAGQETQYF
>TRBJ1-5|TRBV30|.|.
TGTGCCTTCAATCAAGCTAATAGCAATCAGCCCCAGCATTTT
CAFNQANSNQPQHF
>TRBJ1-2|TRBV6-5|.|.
TGTGCCAGCACCCTTGGGGGGAATAGGGGCTACACCTTC
CASTLGGNRGYTF
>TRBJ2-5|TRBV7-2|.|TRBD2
TGTGCCAGCAGCTTAGCGCGGGGGGACCAAGAGACCCAGTACTTC
CASSLARGDQETQYF